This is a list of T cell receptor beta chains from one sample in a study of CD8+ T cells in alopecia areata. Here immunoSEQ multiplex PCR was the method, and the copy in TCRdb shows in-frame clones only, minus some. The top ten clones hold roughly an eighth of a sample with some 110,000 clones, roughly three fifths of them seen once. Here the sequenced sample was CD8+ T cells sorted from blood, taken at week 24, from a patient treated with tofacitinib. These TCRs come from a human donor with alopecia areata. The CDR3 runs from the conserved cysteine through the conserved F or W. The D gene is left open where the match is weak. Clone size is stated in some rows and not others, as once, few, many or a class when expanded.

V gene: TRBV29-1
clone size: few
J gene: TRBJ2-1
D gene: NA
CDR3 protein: CSVEAVSYNEQFF
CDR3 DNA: TGCAGCGTTGAGGCGGTCTCCTACAATGAGCAGTTCTTC

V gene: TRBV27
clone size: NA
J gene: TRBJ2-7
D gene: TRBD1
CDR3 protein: CASTTTGGYHEQYF
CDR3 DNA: TGTGCCAGCACTACTACAGGGGGCTATCACGAGCAGTACTTC

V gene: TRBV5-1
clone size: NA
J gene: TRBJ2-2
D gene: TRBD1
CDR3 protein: CASSVDRQGNTGELFF
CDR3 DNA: TGCGCCAGCAGCGTGGACAGGCAAGGGAACACCGGGGAGCTGTTTTTT

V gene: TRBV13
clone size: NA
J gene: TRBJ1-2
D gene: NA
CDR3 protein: CASSSWTADGSGYTF
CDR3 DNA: TGTGCCAGCAGCTCGTGGACAGCAGACGGCTCTGGCTACACCTTC

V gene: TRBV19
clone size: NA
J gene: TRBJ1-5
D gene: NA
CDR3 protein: CASSGETLSNQPQHF
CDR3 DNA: TGTGCCAGTAGTGGGGAAACGCTTAGCAATCAGCCCCAGCATTTT

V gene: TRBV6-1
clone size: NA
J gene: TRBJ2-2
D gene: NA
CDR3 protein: CASSEINTGELFF
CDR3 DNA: TGTGCCAGCAGTGAGATCAACACCGGGGAGCTGTTTTTT

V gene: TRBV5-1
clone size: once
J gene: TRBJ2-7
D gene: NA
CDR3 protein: CASSLGDKAYEQYF
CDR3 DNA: TGCGCCAGCAGCTTGGGGGACAAAGCCTACGAGCAGTACTTC

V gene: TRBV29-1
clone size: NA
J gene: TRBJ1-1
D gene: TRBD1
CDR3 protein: CSGDRMNTEAFF
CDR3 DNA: TGCAGCGGGGACAGGATGAACACTGAAGCTTTCTTT

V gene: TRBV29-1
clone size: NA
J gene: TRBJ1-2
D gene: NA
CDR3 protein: CSVEDQDTNYGYTF
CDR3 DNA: TGCAGCGTTGAAGATCAGGACACTAACTATGGCTACACCTTC

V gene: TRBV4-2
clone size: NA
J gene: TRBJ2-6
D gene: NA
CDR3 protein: CASSQGGSSGANVLTF
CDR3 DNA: TGTGCCAGCAGCCAAGGGGGCAGCTCTGGGGCCAACGTCCTGACTTTC

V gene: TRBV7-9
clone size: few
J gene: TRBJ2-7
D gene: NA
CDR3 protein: CASSLRPLDGDYEQYF
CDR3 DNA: TGTGCCAGCAGCTTAAGGCCACTGGATGGGGATTACGAGCAGTACTTC

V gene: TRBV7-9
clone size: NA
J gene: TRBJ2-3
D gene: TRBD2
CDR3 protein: CASSLTSGDDTQYF
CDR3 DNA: TGTGCCAGCAGCTTGACTAGCGGGGATGATACGCAGTATTTT

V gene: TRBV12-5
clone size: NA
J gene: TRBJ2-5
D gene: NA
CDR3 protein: CASGLGGQIEETQYF
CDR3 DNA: TGTGCTAGTGGTTTGGGCGGACAGATAGAAGAGACCCAGTACTTC

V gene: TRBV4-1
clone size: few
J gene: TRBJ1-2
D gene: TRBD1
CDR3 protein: CASSQVEDRAIYGYTF
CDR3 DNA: TGCGCCAGCAGCCAAGTGGAGGACAGGGCAATCTATGGCTACACCTTC

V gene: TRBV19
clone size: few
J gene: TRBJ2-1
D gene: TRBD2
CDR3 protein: CASSIQRGGGEQFF
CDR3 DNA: TGTGCCAGTAGTATCCAGCGGGGGGGCGGCGAGCAGTTCTTC

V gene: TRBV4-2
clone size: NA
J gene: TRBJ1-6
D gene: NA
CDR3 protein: CASSLDRSSPLHF
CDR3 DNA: TGTGCCAGCAGCTTGGATAGGAGTTCACCCCTCCACTTT

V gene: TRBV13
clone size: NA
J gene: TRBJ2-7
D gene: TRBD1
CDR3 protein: CASSFRTGVHEQYF
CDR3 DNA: TGTGCCAGCAGCTTCCGGACAGGGGTCCACGAGCAGTACTTC

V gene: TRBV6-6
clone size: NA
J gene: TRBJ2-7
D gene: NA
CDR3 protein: CASSYGRAYEQYF
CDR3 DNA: TGTGCCAGCAGTTACGGAAGGGCCTACGAGCAGTACTTC

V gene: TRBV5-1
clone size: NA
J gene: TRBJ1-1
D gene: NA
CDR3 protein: CASSLSSGLGTEAFF
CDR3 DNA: TGCGCCAGCAGCTTGTCGTCCGGGCTAGGCACTGAAGCTTTCTTT

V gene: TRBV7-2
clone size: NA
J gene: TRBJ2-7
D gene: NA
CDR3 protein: CASSLGSVGPYEQYF
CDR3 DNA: TGTGCCAGCAGCTTAGGGTCGGTCGGTCCCTACGAGCAGTACTTC

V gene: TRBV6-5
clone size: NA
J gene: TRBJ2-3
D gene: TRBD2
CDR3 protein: CASRGGGAGTDTQYF
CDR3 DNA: TGTGCCAGCAGGGGCGGGGGGGCCGGCACAGATACGCAGTATTTT

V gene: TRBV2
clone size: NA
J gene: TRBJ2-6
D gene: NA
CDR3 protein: CASSEAPGELGANVLTF
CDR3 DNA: TGTGCCAGCAGTGAAGCGCCCGGGGAACTGGGGGCCAACGTCCTGACTTTC

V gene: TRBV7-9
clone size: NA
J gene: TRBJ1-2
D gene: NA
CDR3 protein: CASSLVDTVYYGYTF
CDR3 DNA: TGTGCCAGCAGCTTAGTGGATACGGTGTACTATGGCTACACCTTC

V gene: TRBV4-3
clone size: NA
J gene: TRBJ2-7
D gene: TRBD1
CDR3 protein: CASSPGPGGPYEQYF
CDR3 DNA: TGCGCCAGCAGCCCCGGCCCAGGGGGCCCCTACGAGCAGTACTTC

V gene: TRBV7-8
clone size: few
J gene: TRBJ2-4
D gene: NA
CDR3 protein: CASSSDINIQYF
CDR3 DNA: TGTGCCAGCAGCTCTGACATTAACATTCAGTACTTC

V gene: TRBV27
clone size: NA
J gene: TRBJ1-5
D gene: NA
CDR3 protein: CASSFLGSLSYSNQPQHF
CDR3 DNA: TGTGCCAGCAGTTTTCTGGGGTCTCTTTCCTATAGCAATCAGCCCCAGCATTTT

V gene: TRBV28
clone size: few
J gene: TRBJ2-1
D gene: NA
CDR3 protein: CASEPEAEYNEQFF
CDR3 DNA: TGTGCCAGCGAACCAGAGGCCGAGTACAATGAGCAGTTCTTC

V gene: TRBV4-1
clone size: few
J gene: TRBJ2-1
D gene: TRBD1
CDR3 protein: CASSPRDRDNEQFF
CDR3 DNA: TGCGCCAGCAGCCCCCGGGACAGAGACAATGAGCAGTTCTTC

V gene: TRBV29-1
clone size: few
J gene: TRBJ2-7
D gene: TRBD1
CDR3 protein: CSVTSGQTYEQYF
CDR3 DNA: TGCAGCGTAACCTCGGGACAGACTTACGAGCAGTACTTC

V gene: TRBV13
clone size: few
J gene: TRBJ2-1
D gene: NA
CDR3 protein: CASSLEGSPEQFF
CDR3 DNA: TGTGCCAGCAGCTTAGAGGGTAGCCCTGAGCAGTTCTTC

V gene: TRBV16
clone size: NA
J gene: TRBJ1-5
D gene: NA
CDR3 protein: CASSNQGFSNQPQHF
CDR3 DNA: TGTGCCAGCAGCAATCAGGGTTTCAGCAATCAGCCCCAGCATTTT

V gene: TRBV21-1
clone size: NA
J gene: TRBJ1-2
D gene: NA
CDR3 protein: CASSKALGYGYTF
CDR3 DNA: TGTGCCAGCAGCAAAGCGCTTGGCTATGGCTACACCTTC

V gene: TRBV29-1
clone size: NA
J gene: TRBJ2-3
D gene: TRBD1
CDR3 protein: CSVEGDSSGGTDTQYF
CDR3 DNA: TGCAGCGTTGAAGGGGACAGCTCCGGGGGCACAGATACGCAGTATTTT

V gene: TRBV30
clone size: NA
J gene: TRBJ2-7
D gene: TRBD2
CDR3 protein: CAWSGLAGASIYPYEQYF
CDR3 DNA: TGTGCCTGGAGTGGGCTAGCGGGGGCGTCAATCTACCCCTACGAGCAGTACTTC

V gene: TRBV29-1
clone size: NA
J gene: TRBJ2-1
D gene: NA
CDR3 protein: CSVGPGHYNEQFF
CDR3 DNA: TGCAGCGTTGGGCCCGGTCACTACAATGAGCAGTTCTTC

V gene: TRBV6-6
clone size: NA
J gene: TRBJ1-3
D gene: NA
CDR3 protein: CASLSGNTIYF
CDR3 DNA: TGTGCCAGCCTCTCTGGAAACACCATATATTTT

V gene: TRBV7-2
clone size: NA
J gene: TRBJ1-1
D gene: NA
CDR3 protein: CASSPQDSTRGTEAFF
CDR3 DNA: TGTGCCAGCAGCCCCCAAGACTCAACTCGGGGCACTGAAGCTTTCTTT

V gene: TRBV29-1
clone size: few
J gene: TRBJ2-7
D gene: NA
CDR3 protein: CSVEDPDGSYEQYF
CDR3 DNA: TGCAGCGTTGAAGACCCCGATGGATCCTACGAGCAGTACTTC

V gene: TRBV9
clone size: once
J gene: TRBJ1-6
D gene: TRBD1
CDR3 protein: CASRRTGESHNSPLHF
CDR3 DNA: TGTGCCAGCAGGAGGACAGGGGAGTCCCATAATTCACCCCTCCACTTT

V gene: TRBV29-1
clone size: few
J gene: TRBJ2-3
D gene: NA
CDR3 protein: CSVVLADKSTDTQYF
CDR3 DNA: TGCAGCGTTGTTTTAGCGGACAAGAGCACAGATACGCAGTATTTT

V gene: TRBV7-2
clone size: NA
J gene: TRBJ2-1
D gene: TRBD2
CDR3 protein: CASSSLTSGTYNEQFF
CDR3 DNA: TGTGCCAGCAGCTCGCTGACTAGCGGGACCTACAATGAGCAGTTCTTC

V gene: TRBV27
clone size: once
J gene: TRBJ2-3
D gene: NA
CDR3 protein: CASSLRDNAQYF
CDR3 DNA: TGTGCCAGCAGTTTAAGGGACAACGCGCAGTATTTT

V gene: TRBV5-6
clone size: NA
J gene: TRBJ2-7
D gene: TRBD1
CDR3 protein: CASRGPGTAFYEQYF
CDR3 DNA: TGTGCCAGCAGGGGTCCCGGGACAGCCTTCTACGAGCAGTACTTC

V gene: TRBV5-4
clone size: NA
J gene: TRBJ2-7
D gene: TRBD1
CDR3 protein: CASSLTGGGYEQYF
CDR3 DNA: TGTGCCAGCAGCTTGACAGGGGGCGGCTACGAGCAGTACTTC

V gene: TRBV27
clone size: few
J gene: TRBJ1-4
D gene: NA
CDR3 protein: CASKTGGTNEKLFF
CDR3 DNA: TGTGCCAGCAAGACAGGCGGTACTAATGAAAAACTGTTTTTT

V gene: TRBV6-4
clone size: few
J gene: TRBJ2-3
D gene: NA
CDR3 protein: CASSDSGGPDTQYF
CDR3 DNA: TGTGCCAGCAGTGACTCGGGGGGCCCAGATACGCAGTATTTT

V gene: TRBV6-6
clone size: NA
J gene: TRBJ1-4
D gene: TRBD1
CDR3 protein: CASIKGQANEKLFF
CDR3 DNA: TGTGCCAGCATAAAGGGACAGGCCAATGAAAAACTGTTTTTT

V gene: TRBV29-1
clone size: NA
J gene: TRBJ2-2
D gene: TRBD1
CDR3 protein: CSVGSGGGELFF
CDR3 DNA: TGCAGCGTTGGGTCAGGGGGCGGGGAGCTGTTTTTT

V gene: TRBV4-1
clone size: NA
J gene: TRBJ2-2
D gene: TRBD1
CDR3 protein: CASSLQGPAGELFF
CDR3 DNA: TGCGCCAGCAGCCTACAGGGGCCAGCCGGGGAGCTGTTTTTT